The 24 T cell receptor beta chains in this list originate from one sample, sequenced in a study of T cells in Graves' hyperthyroidism and ophthalmopathy. Amplified regions were TCR beta CDR3 sequences from RNA transcripts. First-round RT-PCR targeting the TCR CDR3 was performed with the HTBI primer set. TCRdb reprocessed the multiplex PCR reads with MiXCR, giving one entry per CDR3 protein. Of hundreds of thousands of distinct CDR3 sequences listed, 20% are singletons. Sequenced: blood. The receptors were gathered from a man aged 40-55 years with Graves' ophthalmopathy.

In its sample, this clonotype was seen a few times. This chain connects TRBV27 to TRBJ1-4; D remains ambiguous. The CDR3 totals 14 residues. Trimming removed 4 bases at V and 2 bases at J, with 8 bases between. CDR1 is MNHEY and CDR2 is SMNVEV in the germline V gene (reference sequence). The CDR3 spells CASSSSDTNEKLFF. The DNA of the CDR3 is TGTGCCAGCAGTTCCTCAGATACTAATGAAAAACTGTTTTTT.

The rearrangement links TRBV9 to TRBJ2-1, with TRBD2 as a possible D gene (5 bases). V was cut by 4 bases and J by 8 bases, with 19 bases left in between. The CDR3 totals 15 residues. The germline V gene has CDR1 SGDLS and CDR2 YYNGEE. As DNA, the CDR3 is TGTGCCAGCAGCCTTAACCCGGGCGGGCCAGATGAGCAGTTCTTC. Protein product: CASSLNPGGPDEQFF.

The sample holds many counts of this clonotype. This sequence joins TRBV7-8 and TRBJ2-5, with D perhaps matching TRBD1 (5 bases). V dropped 0 bases and J dropped 0 bases, with 11 bases sitting between them. Germline CDR1 is SGHVS and CDR2 is FQNEAQ. CDR3 size: 16 residues. CDR3 DNA: TGTGCCAGCAGCTTAGCTGGTTGGGGCAACCAAGAGACCCAGTACTTC. Translated: CASSLAGWGNQETQYF.

The sample holds many counts of this clonotype. The chain employs TRBV28 and TRBJ1-2; tentatively, D is TRBD1 (5 bases). The length of the CDR3 is 13 residues. Trimming took off 8 bases at V and 5 bases at J, with 15 bases between the two ends. Germline V gene lookup returns CDR1 MDHEN and CDR2 SYDVKM. In nucleotides, the CDR3 is TGTGCCAGCTACCCCGGAGAGGGGTATGGCTACACCTTC. Translation gives CASYPGEGYGYTF.

The V gene is TRBV20-1, the J gene TRBJ2-7; 7 positions agree with TRBD2. V gave up 5 bases and J gave up 6 bases; unmatched junction bases: 7. This CDR3 contains 12 residues. Germline V gene lookup returns CDR1 DFQATT and CDR2 SNEGSKA (reference sequence). The CDR3: CSAGGGRAEQYF. The DNA for the CDR3 is TGCAGTGCTGGGGGGGGGAGGGCCGAGCAGTACTTC.

This clonotype was counted ten times or more. The rearrangement links TRBV30 to TRBJ1-1; tentatively, D is TRBD1 (6 bases). The CDR3 is 12 amino acids. Germline V gene data show CDR1 as GTSNPN and CDR2 as SVGIG (reference sequence). The V gene lost 6 bases and the J gene lost 4 bases, with 12 bases spanning the gap. In DNA form, the CDR3 reads TGTGCCTGCTACAGGGTGAGCACTGAAGCTTTCTTT. Its translation: CACYRVSTEAFF.

The table lists this clonotype with a few counts. V is TRBV3-1 and J is TRBJ1-2; D is undetermined. The V end was cut by 0 bases, the J end by 6 bases, with 5 bases between. CDR1 and CDR2 from the germline V gene are LGHDT and YNNKEL (reference sequence). The CDR3 consists of 12 residues. As DNA, the CDR3 is TGTGCCAGCAGCCAAGAGTTGCATGGCTACACCTTC. This codes for CASSQELHGYTF.

This chain joins TRBV9 and TRBJ2-3, with D maybe TRBD2 (7 bases). Trimming left V 4 bases short and J 2 bases short, with 32 bases between. The CDR3 is 21 amino acids. Germline V gives CDR1 SGDLS, CDR2 YYNGEE. The CDR3 is CASSIPHTRAGARESTDTQYF. The CDR3 region has the DNA TGTGCCAGCAGCATTCCCCATACGCGGGCGGGGGCCCGGGAATCCACAGATACGCAGTATTTT. The variable domain in full, with the rest retrieved from reference TRBV9 and TRBJ2-3, is DSGVTQTPKHLITATGQRVTLRCSPRSGDLSVYWYQQSLDQGLQFLIQYYNGEERAKGNILERFSAQQFPDLHSELNLSSLELGDSALYFCASSIPHTRAGARESTDTQYFGPGTRLTVL.

The chain has TRBV10-3 and TRBJ2-1, with 8 bases that match TRBD2. Germline values: CDR1 ENHRY, CDR2 SYGVKD. The CDR3 consists of 13 residues. V dropped 7 bases and J dropped 6; count of bases not matched to a gene: 5. The CDR3 is CAINTGTSNEQFF. The CDR3 coding sequence is TGTGCCATCAACACCGGGACTAGCAATGAGCAGTTCTTC.

In this sample, this clonotype turned up many times. The chain has TRBV7-8 and TRBJ2-7; 7 nucleotides match TRBD2. The CDR3 runs to 13 residues. The germline V gene has CDR1 SGHVS and CDR2 FQNEAQ. Losses at the gene ends were 2 bases for V and 6 bases for J; bases not matched to a gene: 4. CDR3 nucleotide sequence: TGTGCCAGCAGCTTATGGGAGGGCTCCGAGCAGTACTTC. Translated: CASSLWEGSEQYF.

The chain couples TRBV6-1 to TRBJ2-7; 8 nucleotides agree with TRBD2. V lost 0 bases to trimming and J lost 5 bases; unmatched junction nucleotides: 12. CDR1 and CDR2 (germline): MNHNS, SASEGT. The CDR3 loop spans 17 amino acids. CDR3 loop: CASSEAFSQREWNEQYF. CDR3 in DNA: TGTGCCAGCAGTGAAGCGTTTTCCCAGCGGGAGTGGAACGAGCAGTACTTC.

The table lists this clonotype with many counts. J is TRBJ2-5 and V is TRBV7-2; 7 bases are a match to TRBD1. This CDR3 comprises 14 residues. Germline trimming cut 5 bases from V and 1 base from J; bases unmatched to any gene: 4. CDR1 and CDR2 (germline): SGHTA, FQGNSA. This CDR3 reads CASSRGTVQETQYF. CDR3 coding DNA: TGTGCCAGCAGCCGAGGGACAGTCCAAGAGACCCAGTACTTC.

The sample holds many counts of this clonotype. This chain connects TRBV28 to TRBJ1-1; 8 nucleotides agree with TRBD1. The CDR3 is made up of 12 amino acids. V dropped 7 bases and J dropped 6; count of bases not matched to a gene: 4. Germline CDR1 and CDR2: MDHEN and SYDVKM. CDR3 sequence: CASIKQGAEAFF. In DNA, the CDR3 is TGTGCCAGCATAAAACAGGGGGCTGAAGCTTTCTTT.

CDR3 nucleotides: TGTGCCAGCAGCCAAGAAGGCCAGTACACAGATACGCAGTATTTT. It encodes CASSQEGQYTDTQYF. The chain joins TRBV4-2 to TRBJ2-3; D call uncertain. Between the trimmed V and J ends, which lost 0 bases and 2 bases, there was a span of 9 bases. The germline V gene encodes CDR1 LGHNA and CDR2 YNFKEQ. The CDR3 is 15 residues long.

The chain uses TRBV20-1 and TRBJ2-1, with 9 bases lining up with TRBD1. V shed 7 bases and J 5 bases; nucleotides not matched to a gene: 9. CDR3 length: 14 residues. The germline V gene has CDR1 DFQATT and CDR2 SNEGSKA (reference sequence). The CDR3 reads CSVDRGTNNNEQFF. The CDR3 bases are TGCAGTGTCGACAGGGGGACTAACAACAATGAGCAGTTCTTC.

This clonotype was observed at least ten times. For the CDR3, the DNA is TGTGCCAGCAGTCCTCGGACCTCCTCAGCTGCTGGCTACACCTTC. Translated: CASSPRTSSAAGYTF. V and J are TRBV12-3 or TRBV12-4 and TRBJ1-2; D remains unclear. Trimming took off 5 bases at V and 7 bases at J, with 20 bases between the two ends. This CDR3 contains 15 residues.

The J gene is TRBJ1-1, the V gene TRBV10-3; TRBD1 is a possible D gene (6 bases). This CDR3 region has 14 residues. Between the trimmed V and J ends, which lost 7 bases and 3 bases, there was a span of 15 bases. Germline V CDR1 and CDR2: ENHRY, SYGVKD. CDR3 nucleotide sequence: TGTGCCATCAAAGAAGGGGGGCGAGACACTGAAGCTTTCTTT. This translates into CAIKEGGRDTEAFF.

J is TRBJ1-1 and V is TRBV20-1; D is perhaps TRBD1 (6 bases). CDR1 DFQATT and CDR2 SNEGSKA come from the germline V gene (reference sequence). This CDR3 has 13 amino acids. V was shortened by 4 bases and J by 6 bases, with 15 bases between the two germline ends. The CDR3 here is CSATRGLYAEAFF. The CDR3 DNA reads TGCAGTGCTACGAGGGGGTTGTACGCTGAAGCTTTCTTT.

Details on this clonotype: Possible read error: a much larger clone is one base away. The rearrangement links TRBV11-2 to TRBJ1-2; D remains unclear. The length of the CDR3 is 13 residues. Germline CDR1 is SGHAT and CDR2 is FQNNGV. Written as DNA, the CDR3 is TGTGTCAGCAGCAAACGGACCGGCTATGGCTACACCTTC. Translation gives CVSSKRTGYGYTF.

This clonotype was recorded at least ten times. This CDR3 is CASSPGQGDGYTF. The CDR3 DNA is TGTGCCAGCAGCCCCGGACAGGGGGATGGCTACACCTTC. This rearrangement joins TRBV12-3 or TRBV12-4 to TRBJ1-2, with 10 bases identical to TRBD1. V shed 6 bases and J 6 bases; nucleotides not matched to a gene: 4. The CDR3 sequence is 13 residues long.

The V and J genes are TRBV9 and TRBJ2-1; 8 nucleotides agree with TRBD1. Looked up from germline, CDR1 is SGDLS and CDR2 is YYNGEE. Trimming took 0 bases from V and 10 from J; bases not matched to a gene: 6. CDR3 size: 14 residues. CDR3 amino acids: CASSVVPGGKEQFF. CDR3 in DNA: TGTGCCAGCAGCGTAGTGCCAGGGGGCAAGGAGCAGTTCTTC.

The rearrangement uses TRBV7-2 and TRBJ2-3; TRBD1 or TRBD2 may be the D gene (5 bases each). This CDR3 comprises 18 residues. The germline CDR1 and CDR2 sequences are SGHTA and FQGNSA. V gave up 2 bases and J gave up 1 base, with 19 bases separating them. CDR3 nucleotide sequence: TGTGCCAGCAGCTTACGGGGACCATCCCCCGCGCGCACAGATACGCAGTATTTT. It translates to CASSLRGPSPARTDTQYF.

This clonotype showed up many times. The J gene is TRBJ2-7, the V gene TRBV11-1; 10 positions agree with TRBD2. The germline CDR1 and CDR2 sequences are SGHAT and FQDESV (reference sequence). J gave up 5 bases and V 6 bases, and 4 bases lay outside the gene matches. The CDR3 length is 13 residues. Here the CDR3 reads CASSLAGVHEQYF. DNA for the CDR3: TGTGCCAGCAGTCTAGCGGGAGTCCACGAGCAGTACTTC.

This sequence joins TRBV2 and TRBJ1-2, with D possibly TRBD1 on 5 matching bases. Trimming removed 7 bases at V and 8 bases at J, with 11 bases between. CDR3 size: 11 residues. Per the germline V gene, CDR1 is SNHLY and CDR2 is FYNNEI. The CDR3 nucleotides read TGTGCCAGCATTGGGGGTAACGGCTACACCTTC. Translated: CASIGGNGYTF.